This TCR beta chain was profiled in a study of OX40 agonist ivuxolimab in advanced cancers. Autoimmune disease history or systemic immunosuppression barred patients. Assay: immunoSEQ multiplex PCR; the TCRdb copy retains only in-frame clones and omits some. This table has tens of thousands of clones, around 89% appearing once. The CDR3 totals 15 residues. V lost 4 bases to trimming and J lost 5 bases, with 14 bases between them. Germline CDR1 is MGHRA and CDR2 is YSYEKL. The specimen comprised CD4+ or CD8+ T cells sorted from blood, sampled in a trial of the OX40 agonist ivuxolimab. This rearrangement joins TRBV4-1 to TRBJ2-2; no clear D. The sequence derives from an adult with an advanced solid tumor such as melanoma, head and neck, liver or kidney cancer. DNA of the CDR3: TGCGCCAGCAGCCGGAGTTCCTCTCAGACCGGGGAGCTGTTTTTT. Its translation is CASSRSSSQTGELFF.